Listed below are T cell receptor beta chains from one sample, sequenced in a study of regulatory and conventional T cells in RAG deficiency. Data came from immunoSEQ multiplex PCR; TCRdb stores just in-frame clones and leaves some out. The sample consists of fewer than 40,000 clones, 90% to 97% of them appearing once. This sample also appeared in a second study, on regulatory T cells.

Material for sequencing was CD25- CD4+ T cells sorted from blood. All receptors come from a human donor in good health. Both conserved end residues are part of each CDR3. D genes are given only for firm matches. Clone sizes are given selectively: once, few, many, or a class where the clone is expanded.

V	size	D	J	DNA	CDR3
TRBV10-3	-	TRBD2	TRBJ2-7	TGTGCCATCAGTGAACTAGCGGGGGAGGGCGAGCAGTACTTC	CAISELAGEGEQYF
TRBV2	-	TRBD2	TRBJ2-5	TGTGCCAGCAGTGAGTCCCAGCGGGAGCTTCAGTACTTC	CASSESQRELQYF
TRBV25-1	-	TRBD1	TRBJ1-3	TGTGCCAGCAGGGGACCAGGGGGAAGAAACACCATATATTTT	CASRGPGGRNTIYF
TRBV2	-	TRBD1	TRBJ1-5	TGTGCCAGCTCGACCATTCAGGGGGAGGACCAGCCCCAGCATTTT	CASSTIQGEDQPQHF
TRBV4-1	-	-	TRBJ2-6	TGCGCCAGCACCTCTCAGGGGAGCTTTTCTGGGGCCAACGTCCTGACTTTC	CASTSQGSFSGANVLTF
TRBV7-6	-	TRBD1	TRBJ2-7	TGTGCCAGCAGCTTAGCGCCCTCGAAGGTAGGGGGCGCATTGAAGAGCTCCTACGAGCAGTACTTC	CASSLAPSKVGGALKSSYEQYF
TRBV7-2	-	-	TRBJ1-5	TGTGCCAGCAGCTTACACAACCGGGGGGCCGGCAATCAGCCCCAGCATTTT	CASSLHNRGAGNQPQHF
TRBV30	-	-	TRBJ2-2	TGTGCCTGGAGTATTAGTTACACCGGGGAGCTGTTTTTT	CAWSISYTGELFF
TRBV30	once	TRBD1	TRBJ2-3	TGTGCCTGGAGTGTAGGACAGGGTAGGACAGATACGCAGTATTTT	CAWSVGQGRTDTQYF
TRBV19	once	-	TRBJ1-2	TGTGCCAGTAGTATCGGCCCTGGCCGGCAGGGCTATGGCTACACCTTC	CASSIGPGRQGYGYTF
TRBV4-1	-	-	TRBJ2-1	TGCGCCAGCAGTCCACACCCTTACAATGAGCAGTTCTTC	CASSPHPYNEQFF
TRBV7-9	once	TRBD2	TRBJ2-1	TGTGCCAGCAGCTTTGGGGGGAAGCGGGGGGGCAATGAGCAGTTCTTC	CASSFGGKRGGNEQFF
TRBV7-9	-	-	TRBJ1-5	TGTGCCAGCAGCCCGGGGGGGGACGGCCAGCCCCAGCATTTT	CASSPGGDGQPQHF
TRBV5-1	-	TRBD1	TRBJ2-1	TGCGCCAGCAGCTTGGCGACAGGGGGCGCGGGAGGCTCCTACAATGAGCAGTTCTTC	CASSLATGGAGGSYNEQFF
TRBV18	-	-	TRBJ1-4	TGTGCCAGCTCACCAGAGGATGAAAAACTGTTTTTT	CASSPEDEKLFF
TRBV10-3	-	-	TRBJ1-1	TGTGCCATCAGTGGGGACAAACCCATATACACTGAAGCTTTCTTT	CAISGDKPIYTEAFF
TRBV19	-	TRBD1	TRBJ1-2	TGTGCCAGTAGTAACCGGTTGACAGGGGAGAACTATGGCTACACCTTC	CASSNRLTGENYGYTF
TRBV10-3	few	-	TRBJ1-1	TGTGCCATCAGCGACCCGGGACTGCCGAACACTGAAGCTTTCTTT	CAISDPGLPNTEAFF
TRBV4-2	-	TRBD1	TRBJ2-7	TGTGCCAGCAGCCCGGGCCAGGGGGCTCGCGAGCAGTACTTC	CASSPGQGAREQYF
TRBV10-3	-	TRBD1	TRBJ2-3	TGTGCCATCAGAGAGACGGGACAGGGGACCACAGATACGCAGTATTTT	CAIRETGQGTTDTQYF
TRBV6-5	-	TRBD1	TRBJ1-2	TGTGCCAGCAGTCGACAGGGGGCAAAGTATGGCTACACCTTC	CASSRQGAKYGYTF
TRBV19	-	-	TRBJ1-1	TGTGCCAGTAGTATCCAACAGGGCAAGTACACTGAAGCTTTCTTT	CASSIQQGKYTEAFF
TRBV14	once	-	TRBJ2-1	TGTGCCAGCAGCCATCCCCGGGAGTACAATGAGCAGTTCTTC	CASSHPREYNEQFF
TRBV6-1	-	-	TRBJ1-5	TGTGCCAGCAGTGAAAATCTTAGCAATCAGCCCCAGCATTTT	CASSENLSNQPQHF